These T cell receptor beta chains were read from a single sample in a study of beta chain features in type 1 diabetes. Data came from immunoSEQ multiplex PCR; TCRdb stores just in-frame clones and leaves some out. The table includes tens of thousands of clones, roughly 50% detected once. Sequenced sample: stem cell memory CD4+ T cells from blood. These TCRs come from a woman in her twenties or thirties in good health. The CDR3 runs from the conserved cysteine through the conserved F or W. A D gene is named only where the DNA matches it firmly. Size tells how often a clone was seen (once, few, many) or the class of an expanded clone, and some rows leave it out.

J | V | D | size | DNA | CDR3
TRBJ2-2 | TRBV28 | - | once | TGTGCCAGCAGTTTGGGACAGAACACCGGGGAGCTGTTTTTT | CASSLGQNTGELFF
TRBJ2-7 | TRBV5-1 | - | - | TGCGCCAGCAGCTTGGGAGGAGGGTATAGCTCCTACGAGCAGTACTTC | CASSLGGGYSSYEQYF
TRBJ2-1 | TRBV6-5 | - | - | TGTGCCAGCAGTTACGGGCGACGCTCCTACAATGAGCAGTTCTTC | CASSYGRRSYNEQFF
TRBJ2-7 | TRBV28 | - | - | TGTGCCAGCACCGAGGCGGGGTCCCTGGGGTACGAGCAGTACTTC | CASTEAGSLGYEQYF
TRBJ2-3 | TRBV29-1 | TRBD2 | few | TGCAGCGTTGAAGCTAGCGGGATAGTTTTGGGCACAGATACGCAGTATTTT | CSVEASGIVLGTDTQYF
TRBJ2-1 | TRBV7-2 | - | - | TGTGCCAGCAGCTTACCAGGGGTGATGTTATATGAGCAGTTCTTC | CASSLPGVMLYEQFF
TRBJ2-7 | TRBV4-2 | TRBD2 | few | TGTGCCAGCAGAGCTAGCGGGAGTCCTTCCGAGCAGTACTTC | CASRASGSPSEQYF
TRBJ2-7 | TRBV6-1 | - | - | TGTGCCAGCAGTGAGAGCGAGCAGTACTTC | CASSESEQYF
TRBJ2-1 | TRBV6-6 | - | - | TGTGCCAGCACGGCGCGCGGGTCCTACAATGAGCAGTTCTTC | CASTARGSYNEQFF
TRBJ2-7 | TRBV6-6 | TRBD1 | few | TGTGCCAGCAGTCTCCGGACAGGTTGGGACGAGCAGTACTTC | CASSLRTGWDEQYF
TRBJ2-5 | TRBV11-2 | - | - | TGTGCCAGCAGCTCCTGGGGGCTAGCGGTACAAGAGACCCAGTACTTC | CASSSWGLAVQETQYF
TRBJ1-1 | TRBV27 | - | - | TGTGCCAGCAGTTTAGGATACAGAGACGGTGAAGCTTTCTTT | CASSLGYRDGEAFF
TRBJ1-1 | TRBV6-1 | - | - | TGTGCCAGCGGGACGACAGGAAACACTGAAGCTTTCTTT | CASGTTGNTEAFF
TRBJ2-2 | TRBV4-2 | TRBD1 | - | TGTGCCAGCAGCTTGGCCATGAGACAGGGGAGCGGGGAGCTGTTTTTT | CASSLAMRQGSGELFF
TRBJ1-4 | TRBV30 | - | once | TGTGCCTGGAGTATTGACAGAGCAACTAATGAAAAACTGTTTTTT | CAWSIDRATNEKLFF
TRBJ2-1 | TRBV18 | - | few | TGTGCCAGCTCACCACAGTGGGGGCCCTACAATGAGCAGTTCTTC | CASSPQWGPYNEQFF
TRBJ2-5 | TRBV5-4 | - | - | TGTGCCAGCAGCTCCAGAGGCGGGCTACAAGAGACCCAGTACTTC | CASSSRGGLQETQYF
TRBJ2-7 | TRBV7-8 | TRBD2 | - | TGTGCCAGCACCCTATCTAGCGGGACGACGTACGAGCAGTACTTC | CASTLSSGTTYEQYF
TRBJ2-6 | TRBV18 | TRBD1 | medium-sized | TGTGCCAGCTCCTCGGACAGGGCTGGGGCCAACGTCCTGACTTTC | CASSSDRAGANVLTF
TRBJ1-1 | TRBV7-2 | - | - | TGTGCCAGCAGCTTAAGGGGGAACACTGAAGCTTTCTTT | CASSLRGNTEAFF
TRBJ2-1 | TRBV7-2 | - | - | TGTGCCAGCAGCTCCGAGTATACCAACAATGAGCAGTTCTTC | CASSSEYTNNEQFF
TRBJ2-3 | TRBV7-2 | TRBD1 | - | TGTGCCAGCAGCTTCTTATCCAACCGGGACAGGGGGTCAGATACGCAGTATTTT | CASSFLSNRDRGSDTQYF
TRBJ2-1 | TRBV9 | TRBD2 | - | TGTGCCAGCAGCGGACTAGCGGGAGTAGACAATGAGCAGTTCTTC | CASSGLAGVDNEQFF
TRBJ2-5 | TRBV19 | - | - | TGTGCCAGTAGTATAGGAACGCGGGAGACCCAGTACTTC | CASSIGTRETQYF
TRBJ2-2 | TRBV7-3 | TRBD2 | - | TGTGCCAGCAGCTTAAGCGCCGGGACTAGATCCGGGGAGCTGTTTTTT | CASSLSAGTRSGELFF
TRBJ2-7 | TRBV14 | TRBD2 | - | TGTGCCAGCAGCCCTCAGGGTAGGAGCGGGGGCCTGAGGGAGCAGTACTTC | CASSPQGRSGGLREQYF
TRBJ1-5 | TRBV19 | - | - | TGTGCCAGTAGTGCGGGGGTTAAGCCCCAGCATTTT | CASSAGVKPQHF
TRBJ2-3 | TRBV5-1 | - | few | TGCGCCAGCAGCGCCGGACTCCGACCATCTAGCACAGATACGCAGTATTTT | CASSAGLRPSSTDTQYF
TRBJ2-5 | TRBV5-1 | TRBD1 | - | TGCGCCAGCAGCTTGGAAACGGGACAGGGTTTGGAGACCCAGTACTTC | CASSLETGQGLETQYF
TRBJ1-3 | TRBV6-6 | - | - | TGTGCCAGCAGTTACCAGGGAAACACCATATATTTT | CASSYQGNTIYF
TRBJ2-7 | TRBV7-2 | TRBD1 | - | TGTGCCAGCAGCTTAACACAGGGACAGGACGAGCAGTACTTC | CASSLTQGQDEQYF
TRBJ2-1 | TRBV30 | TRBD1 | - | TGTGCCTGGAGTGCAGGACAGGGTAAATACAATGAGCAGTTCTTC | CAWSAGQGKYNEQFF
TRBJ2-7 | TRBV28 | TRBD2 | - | TGTGCCAGCAGTAAGATAGCGGGAGTAGGCTACGAGCAGTACTTC | CASSKIAGVGYEQYF
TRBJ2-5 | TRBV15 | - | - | TGTGCCACCAGCAAGTGGGTGGGGGGTCAAAAGACCCAGTACTTC | CATSKWVGGQKTQYF
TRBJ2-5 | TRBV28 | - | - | TGTGCCAGCAGTTTGGCTTCCGGAGTAGAGTACTTC | CASSLASGVEYF
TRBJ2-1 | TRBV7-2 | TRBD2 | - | TGTGCCAGCAGCTCCGGGACTAGCGGGAGTCAGCAGTTCTTC | CASSSGTSGSQQFF
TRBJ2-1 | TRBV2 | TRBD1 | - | TGTGCCAGCACACCCCGGGACAGCGATTACAATGAGCAGTTCTTC | CASTPRDSDYNEQFF
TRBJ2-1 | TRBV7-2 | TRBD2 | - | TGTGCCAGCAGCTTAGCCCTAGCGGGAGTTGTTGAGCAGTTCTTC | CASSLALAGVVEQFF
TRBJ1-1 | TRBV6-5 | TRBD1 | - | TGTGCCAGCAGCCAGGACAGGGAGAACACTGAAGCTTTCTTT | CASSQDRENTEAFF
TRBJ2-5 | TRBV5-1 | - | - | TGCGCCAGCAGCCCCACAGGAATCCAAGAGACCCAGTACTTC | CASSPTGIQETQYF
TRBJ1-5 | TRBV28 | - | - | TGTGCCAGTAACGAGGGACTGACGAATCCGCCCCAGCATTTT | CASNEGLTNPPQHF
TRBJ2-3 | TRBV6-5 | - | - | TGTGCCAGCAGTTACGGGATGGTGAGGGCAGATACGCAGTATTTT | CASSYGMVRADTQYF
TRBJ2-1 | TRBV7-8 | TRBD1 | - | TGTGCCAGCAGCTTTAGGGGACAGGGGCCCTCCTACAATGAGCAGTTCTTC | CASSFRGQGPSYNEQFF
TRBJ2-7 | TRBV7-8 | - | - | TGTGCCAGCAGCTCTGGCGGGACCAGCTCCTACGAGCAGTACTTC | CASSSGGTSSYEQYF
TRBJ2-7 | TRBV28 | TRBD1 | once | TGTGCCAGCACACCACACCGGGACAGGGATTACGAGCAGTACTTC | CASTPHRDRDYEQYF
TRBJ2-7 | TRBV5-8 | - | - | TGTGCCAGCAACCTTCGGGGGACCGGAGGATCCTACGAGCAGTACTTC | CASNLRGTGGSYEQYF
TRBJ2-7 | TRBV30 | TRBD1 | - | TGTGCCTGGAGGACAGGGTCAGCCGAGCAGTACTTC | CAWRTGSAEQYF
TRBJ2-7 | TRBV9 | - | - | TGTGCCAGCAGCGCCAACGGGTACAGGGTGGACGAGCAGTACTTC | CASSANGYRVDEQYF
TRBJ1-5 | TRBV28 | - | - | TGTGCCACCCAAGGAGGGGTTGGGGGTCAGCCCCAGCATTTT | CATQGGVGGQPQHF
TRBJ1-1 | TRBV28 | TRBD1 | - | TGTGCCAGCAGTCCCCAAACAGGGGTCACTGAAGCTTTCTTT | CASSPQTGVTEAFF
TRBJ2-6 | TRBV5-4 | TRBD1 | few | TGTGCCGGGCTGGACAGGGGCGCTGGGGCCAACGTCCTGACTTTC | CAGLDRGAGANVLTF
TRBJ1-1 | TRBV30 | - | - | TGTGCCTGGAGTTACGCGGGGGGTCAAGCTTTCTTT | CAWSYAGGQAFF